This TCR beta chain was sequenced for a study of blood T cells in healthy people across ages. Points from the study as a whole: There was no known CMV status for donors, so expanded clonotype changes were possibly confounded.

Turning to this clonotype: Its antigen is currently unknown.

Germline values: CDR1 LGHDT, CDR2 YNNKEL (reference sequence). V lost 2 bases, J lost 6 bases, and 16 bases lay in between. CDR3 length: 15 residues. Combining a sample-barcoded 5' primer with a J-beta primer mix, a second PCR ran for about 7 to 11 cycles. From the 5' RACE reads, TCRdb called clonotypes with MiXCR, one entry per CDR3 protein. The repertoire holds approximately 830,000 distinct CDR3 sequences, with 55% to 65% as singletons. Donor samples were obtained from healthy Caucasian individuals from Russia, aged 6 to 90. The gene calls are TRBV3-1 and TRBJ1-2, with D perhaps matching TRBD1 (5 bases). This receptor was identified in a man aged 30-40 years in good health. What was sequenced was blood. The CDR3 coding sequence is TGTGCCAGCAGCCAACGTCAACCGGGACTTCATGGCTACACCTTC. Translation gives CASSQRQPGLHGYTF.